This entry concerns a single T cell receptor (beta chain). Its antigen is unknown. No base quality information exists; no much larger clone differs at one position. The donors were roughly 38 Caucasian individuals from Russia, aged 6 to 90 years, who were systemically healthy. Around 10 milliliters of peripheral blood were collected from each donor into EDTA-treated Vacutainer tubes. Ficoll-Paque density-gradient centrifugation was used to isolate PBMCs, with at least 6.5 million per sample. Trizol reagent was used to extract total RNA from the PBMCs, yielding at least 6 micrograms per sample. For every donor, flow cytometry on a PBMC aliquot measured the percentage of naive CD45RAhigh/CD27high T cells. These data belong to a study of blood T cells in healthy people across ages (dated by TCRdb to about 2015). Background on the whole study: In model experiments, roughly one uniquely barcoded TCR beta cDNA molecule per two T cells was captured by template switching. To track age-related changes in TCR beta repertoire diversity, the study relied on deep sequencing normalized with unique cDNA molecular identifiers. Donors were grouped into four age groups: young (average approximately 15 years), middle-aged (about 40), aged (62) and long-lived (around 80). For two donors (one aged 18 to 30 and one aged 80 or older), the study analyzed two additional independent replicas of 1 million unique cDNA reads from the same blood draw. Here is what the overall study found, with its caveats: Observed TCR beta diversity correlated strongly with the percentage of naive T cells measured by flow cytometry. Estimates of total diversity based on one million sequenced T cells were considered lower bounds and underestimates. The CMV infection status of donors was not known, potentially confounding age-related changes in expanded clonotypes. Because profiling used bulk unsorted PBMCs, naive and antigen-experienced compartments could not be compared conclusively. Observed TCR beta diversity per million T cells fell roughly linearly with age, and a significant reduction was already apparent by age roughly 40. Compared with the aged group, the long-lived group had more naive CD4+ T cells, fewer expanded clones and increased TCR diversity, a pattern suggesting age selection.

V and J are truncated by 3 bases and 0 bases respectively, leaving an intervening sequence of 11 bases. CDR1 SEHNR and CDR2 FQNEAQ are derived from the germline V gene (reference sequence). Reading from cysteine to phenylalanine, the CDR3 counts 16 amino acids. The CDR3 DNA has 48 bases and is translated from base 1. The library relied on 5' RACE. The data were produced on an Illumina HiSeq 2500. The second PCR ran for about 7 to 11 cycles and used a J-beta primer mix along with a sample-barcoded 5' primer. Each TCR beta cDNA molecule received a unique molecular identifier from a template-switch 5' adaptor carrying 12 random nucleotides. At least 3 million CDR3-containing paired-end reads were obtained from each sample. The Mint cDNA synthesis kit, primed by a TRBC-specific oligonucleotide, was used to synthesize first-strand cDNA from all RNA. After uracil-DNA glycosylase treatment, a first 18-cycle PCR used universal primers M1SS and BC2_uni_R on all cDNA. Regarding the original processing steps: Normalization of each sample was performed by random selection of 1 million high-quality reads, each carrying a distinct molecular identifier. Reads sharing molecular identifiers were discarded rather than binned into consensus sequences. CDR3 identification, clonotype clustering and error correction used MiTCR with a Q25 quality threshold and the strictest error-elimination algorithm. A nonparametric unseen species model with Euler transformation was used to estimate a lower bound on total TCR beta diversity. Using fastp at Q25 and MiXCR, TCRdb reprocessed the public reads and kept productive beta chains. One record per CDR3 amino acid sequence lists the most common genes and DNA. TCRdb, rather than the study authors, made the V and J calls. In all, the sample holds around 800,000 distinct CDR3 sequences, and about a quarter of those were seen once. The ten biggest clones cover around 3% of the sample.

This same sample was also taken into another study, of T cells of mothers and their children. As noted in the second study: Nine systemically healthy Caucasian individuals served as donors, namely three mothers together with their six children. cDNA synthesis consumed the entire amount of extracted RNA, loaded at about 1.6 ug RNA in each 15 ul reaction. Sample barcodes and 2-4 random nucleotides were added via the M1S primer in the second PCR. Over 8.5 million TCR beta CDR3 reads were obtained for each mother, and 2.5 million to 3 million reads were obtained for each child. TCR recombination output is similarly shaped by thymic selection in related and unrelated pairs, with a minor effect exerted by inherited differences. Normalized repertoire overlap was always slightly but never significantly higher in related than unrelated mother-child pairs. No persistent microchimeric T cell clones were found, with a detection sensitivity of approximately 94 clones per million clonotypes. The study used deep NGS to compare TCR beta repertoires of mothers and children, seeking features distinguishing related mother-child pairs from unrelated individuals. The mean age was around 40 +/- 4 years for the mothers and 11 +/- 4 years for the children. After adapter ligation with NEBNext reagents, the libraries were sequenced on Illumina HiSeq 2000 with 100+100 nt paired-end reads. To prevent cross-contamination, the mother and child libraries were prepared a month apart and were sequenced in separate runs. Each donor had between about 450,000 and 2,200,000 distinct TCR beta clonotypes identified. Naive TCR beta clonotypes were estimated from low-frequency clonotypes matched to each donor's FACS-determined naive share, without sorting.

The sequencing input was blood. The TCR comes from a boy younger than 18 in good health. The sequence links TRBV7-9 to TRBJ1-4; the D gene is perhaps TRBD1, on 6 matching bases. In nucleotide form, the sequence is TGTGCCAGCAGCTTCAACCCAGGGGCAACTAATGAAAAACTGTTTTTT. Its translation is CASSFNPGATNEKLFF.